Presented here are 17 T cell receptor beta chains from one specimen sequenced in a study of cytomegalovirus exposure and HLA in healthy donors. The PCR ran on 60 Vbeta and 13 Jbeta primers. The assay was immunoSEQ multiplex PCR, and TCRdb's table has in-frame clones only and misses some. The sample records approximately 150,000 clones, roughly 73% being singletons. Input material: PBMCs. The receptors come from a male donor in good health and CMV-seronegative.

The CDR3 loop reads CASSLRTGTSNTEAFF. The CDR3, as DNA: TGCGCCAGCAGCTTGAGGACAGGGACGTCGAACACTGAAGCTTTCTTT. The genes are TRBV5-1 and TRBJ1-1; 8 nucleotides align to TRBD1. V lost 1 base and J lost 1; bases outside the gene matches: 6. This CDR3 region has 16 residues. Germline V CDR1 and CDR2: SGHRS, YFSETQ.

The rearrangement links TRBV2 to TRBJ1-2, with TRBD1 as a possible D gene (6 bases). The V end was cut by 2 bases, the J end by 8 bases, with 24 bases between. This CDR3 is built from 17 residues. The germline V gene encodes CDR1 SNHLY and CDR2 FYNNEI. The CDR3 spells CASSEWGQGRPAGGYTF. CDR3 bases: TGTGCCAGCAGTGAATGGGGGCAGGGGCGGCCAGCGGGGGGCTACACCTTC.

V is TRBV7-2 and J is TRBJ1-1, with no clear D. CDR1 is SGHTA and CDR2 is FQGNSA in the germline V gene. V dropped 3 bases and J dropped 1 base, with 9 bases sitting between them. This CDR3 has 14 amino acids. This chain's CDR3 is CASSFSFRNTEAFF. Here the CDR3 DNA reads TGTGCCAGCAGCTTTTCGTTCCGGAACACTGAAGCTTTCTTT. Full variable domain (outside the CDR3, taken from reference TRBV7-2 and TRBJ1-1): GAGVSQSPSNKVTEKGKDVELRCDPISGHTALYWYRQSLGQGLEFLIYFQGNSAPDKSGLPSDRFSAERTGGSVSTLTIQRTQQEDSAVYLCASSFSFRNTEAFFGQGTRLTVV.

The CDR3: CASSHSWTGLYNEQFF. The CDR3 nucleotides read TGCGCCAGCAGCCATTCCTGGACTGGTCTATACAATGAGCAGTTCTTC. This chain uses TRBV4-1 with TRBJ2-1; a possible D gene is TRBD2 (5 bases). This CDR3 has 16 residues. The germline CDR1 and CDR2 sequences are MGHRA and YSYEKL. V dropped 3 bases and J dropped 4 bases, with 16 bases sitting between them.

The V call is TRBV28, the J call TRBJ2-5, with 12 bases lining up with TRBD2. Germline V gene lookup returns CDR1 MDHEN and CDR2 SYDVKM. The CDR3 extends over 15 amino acids. The J segment lost 5 bases and the V segment lost 5 bases, leaving 6 bases of the junction unmatched. The CDR3 region is CASSETSGRTETQYF. The CDR3 region has the DNA TGTGCCAGCAGTGAAACTAGCGGGAGGACCGAGACCCAGTACTTC.

The J gene is TRBJ1-3, the V gene TRBV14, with unresolved D. The V gene lost 3 bases and the J gene lost 2 bases, with 8 bases spanning the gap. The CDR3 spans 14 residues. Germline V gene data show CDR1 as SGHDN and CDR2 as FVKESK. Here the CDR3 DNA reads TGTGCCAGCAGCCAGGCCGGGGCTGGAAACACCATATATTTT. This encodes CASSQAGAGNTIYF.

This clone was found a few times. J is TRBJ2-2 and V is TRBV5-1; 8 nucleotides align to TRBD2. This CDR3 has 17 residues. Trimming cost V 9 bases and J 2 bases; bases outside gene matches: 15. The germline V gene encodes CDR1 SGHRS and CDR2 YFSETQ. The CDR3 region has the DNA TGCGCCACCCGCAGCGGGGGTCGGACAGCTAACACCGGGGAGCTGTTTTTT. Protein sequence: CATRSGGRTANTGELFF.

This clone was found many times. The chain combines TRBV11-3 with TRBJ2-5; D not resolved. Between the trimmed V and J ends, which lost 1 base and 2 bases, there was a span of 5 bases. Germline loops: CDR1 SGHNT, CDR2 YENEEA. The CDR3 has 13 residues. CDR3 in amino acids: CASSLGPQETQYF. The CDR3 coding sequence is TGTGCCAGCAGCTTAGGGCCTCAAGAGACCCAGTACTTC.

This sequence joins TRBV27 and TRBJ1-1; 9 bases agree with TRBD1. After removal of 5 bases from V and 1 base from J, the junction contained 2 bases not matched to a gene. There are 14 residues in the CDR3. Germline V CDR1 and CDR2: MNHEY, SMNVEV (reference sequence). The CDR3 protein is CASSVQGANTEAFF. The CDR3 DNA is TGTGCCAGCAGTGTACAGGGGGCGAACACTGAAGCTTTCTTT.

The V call is TRBV28, the J call TRBJ2-3, with a tentative D call TRBD2 (5 bases). The germline V and J ends were trimmed by 6 bases and 6 bases, with 16 bases remaining between them. CDR3 length: 14 residues. The V gene's germline CDR1 is MDHEN and CDR2 SYDVKM. The DNA of the CDR3 is TGTGCCAGCAGCCAACTTCGGGGTTCCGATACGCAGTATTTT. Its translation: CASSQLRGSDTQYF.

The chain recombines TRBV29-1 with TRBJ2-1, with a tentative D call TRBD1 (5 bases). Trimming removed 2 bases from V and 4 bases from J, with 6 bases in between. Per the germline V gene, CDR1 is SQVTM and CDR2 is ANQGSEA. This CDR3 is built from 12 residues. The CDR3 region has the DNA TGCAGCGTTGAAAGGGGATACAATGAGCAGTTCTTC. Encoded protein: CSVERGYNEQFF.

The chain has TRBV19 and TRBJ2-7; TRBD2 aligns across 13 bases. After removal of 8 bases from V and 6 bases from J, the junction contained 4 bases not matched to a gene. The germline gives CDR1 LNHDA, CDR2 SQIVND (reference sequence). This CDR3 is built from 13 residues. The CDR3 nucleotides read TGTGCCAGTGGACTAGCGGGAGTTCTCGAGCAGTACTTC. Translating it yields CASGLAGVLEQYF.

The chain has TRBV2 and TRBJ2-3; TRBD2 agrees at 9 bases. The CDR3 loop spans 15 amino acids. Per germline, CDR1 SNHLY and CDR2 FYNNEI. V lost 5 bases, J lost 3 bases, and 6 bases stayed unmatched. The CDR3: CASSLAGDRTDTQYF. The CDR3, as DNA: TGTGCCAGCAGTTTAGCGGGGGATCGTACAGATACGCAGTATTTT.

The chain employs TRBV20-1 and TRBJ2-3; D is perhaps TRBD2 (5 bases). The V and J ends lost 4 bases and 5 bases respectively, with 7 bases between them. Germline V CDR1 and CDR2: DFQATT, SNEGSKA (reference sequence). The CDR3 has 11 residues. For the CDR3, the DNA is TGCAGTGCTACCCGGGGAGATACGCAGTATTTT. Protein: CSATRGDTQYF.

V and J are TRBV6-5 and TRBJ1-2; 9 nucleotides align to TRBD1. J lost 0 bases, V lost 6 bases, and 5 bases had no gene match. Germline V gene sequence: CDR1 MNHEY, CDR2 SVGAGI. The length of the CDR3 is 15 residues. The CDR3 reads CASRLGQGTNYGYTF. The DNA of the CDR3 is TGTGCCAGCAGATTAGGACAGGGGACTAACTATGGCTACACCTTC.

This sequence joins TRBV11-2 and TRBJ2-5; maybe TRBD1 (7 bases). The CDR3 contains 15 residues. Trimming took off 5 bases at V and 2 bases at J, with 15 bases between the two ends. Germline CDR1 and CDR2: SGHAT and FQNNGV. The CDR3 DNA follows: TGTGCCAGCAGCCCGGGACCAGGGGGGCAAGAGACCCAGTACTTC. Its protein product is CASSPGPGGQETQYF.

This chain connects TRBV29-1 to TRBJ2-3; D remains unclear. The CDR3 loop spans 11 amino acids. CDR1 is SQVTM and CDR2 is ANQGSEA in the germline V gene. CDR3 sequence: CKARGTDTQYF. The CDR3 DNA reads TGCAAAGCGAGAGGAACAGATACGCAGTATTTT.